A single T cell receptor (beta chain) is shown here with its context. Its antigen is as yet unknown. These data come from a study of T cell responses to AZD1222 COVID-19 vaccine. The study, taken as a whole, reports: Mostly white British, mostly female donors; authors suggested clonal diversity may be underestimated. Of spike-specific TCRs, nearly half reportedly target regions left unmutated in variants.

Sequencing used immunoSEQ multiplex PCR; TCRdb keeps in-frame clones, though not all of them. The sample has tens of thousands of clones; roughly three quarters are singletons. The sequenced sample was peripheral blood, obtained on day 0 of MenACWY control vaccination. The receptor was derived from an adult in good health.

CDR3 loop: CASSRTDYGYTF. Here the CDR3 DNA reads TGTGCCAGCAGCCGGACAGACTATGGCTACACCTTC. The chain recombines TRBV2 with TRBJ1-2, with a weak D call TRBD1 (6 bases). CDR1 is SNHLY, CDR2 FYNNEI, per germline. V gave up 6 bases and J gave up 3 bases, with 8 bases separating them. The CDR3 has 12 amino acids.